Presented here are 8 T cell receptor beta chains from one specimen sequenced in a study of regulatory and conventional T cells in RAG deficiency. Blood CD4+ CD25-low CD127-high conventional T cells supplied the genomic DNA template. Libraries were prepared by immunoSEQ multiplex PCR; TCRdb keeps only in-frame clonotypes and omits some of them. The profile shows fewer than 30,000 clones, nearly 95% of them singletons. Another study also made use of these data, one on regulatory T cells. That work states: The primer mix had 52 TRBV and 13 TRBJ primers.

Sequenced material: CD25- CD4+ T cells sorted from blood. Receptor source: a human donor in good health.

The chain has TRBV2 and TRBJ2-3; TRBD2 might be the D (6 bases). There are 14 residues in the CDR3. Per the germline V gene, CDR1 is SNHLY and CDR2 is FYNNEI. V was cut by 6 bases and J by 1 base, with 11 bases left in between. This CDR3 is CASRSWGGTDTQYF. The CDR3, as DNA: TGTGCCAGCAGGTCGTGGGGGGGCACAGATACGCAGTATTTT.

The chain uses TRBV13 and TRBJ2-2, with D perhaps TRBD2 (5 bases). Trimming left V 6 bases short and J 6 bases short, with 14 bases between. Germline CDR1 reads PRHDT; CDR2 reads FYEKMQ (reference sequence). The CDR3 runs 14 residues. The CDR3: CASRPPGSAGELFF. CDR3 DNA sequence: TGTGCCAGCAGGCCCCCGGGGTCCGCCGGGGAGCTGTTTTTT.

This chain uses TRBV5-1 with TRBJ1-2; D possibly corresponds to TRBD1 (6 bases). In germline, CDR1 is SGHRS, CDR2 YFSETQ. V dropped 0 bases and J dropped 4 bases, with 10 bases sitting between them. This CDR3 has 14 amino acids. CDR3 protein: CASSLGQGTYGYTF. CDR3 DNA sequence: TGCGCCAGCAGCTTGGGCCAGGGGACCTATGGCTACACCTTC.

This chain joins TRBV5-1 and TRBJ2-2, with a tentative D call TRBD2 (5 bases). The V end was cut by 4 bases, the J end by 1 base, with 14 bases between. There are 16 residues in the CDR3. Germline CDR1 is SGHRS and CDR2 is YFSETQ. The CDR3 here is CASSPVIGGNTGELFF. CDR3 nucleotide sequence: TGCGCCAGCAGCCCCGTAATAGGAGGGAACACCGGGGAGCTGTTTTTT.

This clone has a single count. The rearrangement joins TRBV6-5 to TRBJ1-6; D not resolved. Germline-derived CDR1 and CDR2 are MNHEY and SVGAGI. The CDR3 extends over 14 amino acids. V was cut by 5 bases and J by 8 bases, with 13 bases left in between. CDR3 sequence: CASSRSIADSPLHF. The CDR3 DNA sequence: TGTGCCAGCAGTCGGTCCATTGCGGATTCACCCCTCCACTTT.

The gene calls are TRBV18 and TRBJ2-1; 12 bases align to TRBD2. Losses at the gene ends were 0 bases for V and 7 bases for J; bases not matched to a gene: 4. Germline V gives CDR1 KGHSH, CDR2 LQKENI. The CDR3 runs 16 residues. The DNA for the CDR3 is TGTGCCAGCTCACCACCGCGACTAGCGGGGGCGAATGAGCAGTTCTTC. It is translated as CASSPPRLAGANEQFF.

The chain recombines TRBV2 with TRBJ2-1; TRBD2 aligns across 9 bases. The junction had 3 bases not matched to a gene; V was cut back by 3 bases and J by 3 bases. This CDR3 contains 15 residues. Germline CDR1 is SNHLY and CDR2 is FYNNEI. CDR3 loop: CASSDSGGFYNEQFF. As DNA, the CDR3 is TGTGCCAGCAGTGATAGCGGGGGTTTCTACAATGAGCAGTTCTTC.

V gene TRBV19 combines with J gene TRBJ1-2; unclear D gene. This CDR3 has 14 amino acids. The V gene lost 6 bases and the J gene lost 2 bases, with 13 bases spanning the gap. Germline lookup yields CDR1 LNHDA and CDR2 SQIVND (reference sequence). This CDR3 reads CASSPARVNYGYTF. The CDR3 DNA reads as TGTGCCAGTAGCCCCGCCCGGGTCAACTATGGCTACACCTTC.